The clone carrying this T cell receptor (beta chain) appeared a few times. Its antigen is undetermined. Between the trimmed V and J ends, which lost 3 bases and 4 bases, there was a span of 9 bases. The CDR3 sequence is 14 residues long. Germline V gene sequence: CDR1 KGHSH, CDR2 LQKENI. TCRdb fed the 5' RACE reads into MiXCR, producing one record per CDR3 protein. The table has 12,000 to 15,000 distinct CDR3 sequences, under 7.5% seen once; the top ten hold over 8%. This sample is part of a study of spatial heterogeneity in lung cancer. Study-wide findings and caveats: Expanded intratumoral alpha and beta TCR counts tracked tumor mutation counts.

Regarding time point: sample taken at primary tumor resection. Samples came from some 73 TRACERx patients with untreated early-stage lung cancer. The genes are TRBV18 and TRBJ2-2; D gene uncertain. The specimen comprised lung tumor tissue, sampled at surgery. The clonotype originates from a male donor with early-stage non-small cell lung cancer. The CDR3: CASSPNFGTGELFF. CDR3 DNA: TGTGCCAGCTCACCTAATTTTGGCACCGGGGAGCTGTTTTTT.